This T cell receptor (beta chain) was observed in a study of blood T cells in healthy people across ages. The CDR3 is 13 amino acids. The germline gives CDR1 SGHTA, CDR2 FQGNSA. A second PCR of 7 to 11 cycles used a sample-barcoded 5' primer and a J-beta primer mix. TCRdb reanalysed the 5' RACE reads using MiXCR and keeps one entry per CDR3 protein. The sample holds approximately 800,000 distinct CDR3 sequences, around 45% seen once. This clonotype was detected once. The junction shows a germline mismatch at one end, possibly a read error. The donors, all healthy, were Caucasians living in Russia, aged 6 to 90.

The specimen sequenced was blood. The chain links TRBV7-2 to TRBJ2-2; D uncertain. The sequence came from a man at least 80 years old in good health. The CDR3: CASSVAGIGELFF. The CDR3 DNA follows: TGTGCCAGCAGCGTAGCAGGAATCGGGGAGCTGTTTTTT.